Listed below are T cell receptor beta chains from one sample, sequenced in a study of cytomegalovirus exposure and HLA in healthy donors. The assay was immunoSEQ multiplex PCR, and TCRdb's table has in-frame clones only and misses some. The profile shows some 150,000 clones, more than 70% of them singletons. What was sequenced was PBMCs. Receptors originate from a woman aged 40 to 49 in good health and CMV-seropositive. The CDR3 runs from the conserved cysteine through the conserved F or W. A D gene is named only where the DNA matches it firmly. Clone sizes are given selectively: once, few, many, or a class where the clone is expanded.

clone_size: NA; d_call: NA; j_call: TRBJ2-1; v_call: TRBV19; cdr3_nt: TGTGCCAGTAGTACCCAGGGCTCCTACAATGAGCAGTTCTTC; cdr3_aa: CASSTQGSYNEQFF
clone_size: NA; d_call: TRBD1; j_call: TRBJ2-1; v_call: TRBV27; cdr3_nt: TGTGCCAGCACCACCTTGGGGGACAGGGCTAATGAGCAGTTCTTC; cdr3_aa: CASTTLGDRANEQFF
clone_size: NA; d_call: TRBD2; j_call: TRBJ2-1; v_call: TRBV4-1; cdr3_nt: TGCGCCAGCAGCCCCTCTGGTACACCTAGCGGTCTTAGGACTTACAATGAGCAGTTCTTC; cdr3_aa: CASSPSGTPSGLRTYNEQFF
clone_size: few; d_call: TRBD1; j_call: TRBJ1-2; v_call: TRBV19; cdr3_nt: TGTGCCAGTAGTATACACGGGACAGGGAACCTCGCCTACACCTTC; cdr3_aa: CASSIHGTGNLAYTF
clone_size: once; d_call: NA; j_call: TRBJ2-2; v_call: TRBV30; cdr3_nt: TGTGCCCTCCGGCGGGCCTACCGGAACACCGGGGAGCTGTTTTTT; cdr3_aa: CALRRAYRNTGELFF
clone_size: NA; d_call: NA; j_call: TRBJ2-7; v_call: TRBV30; cdr3_nt: TGTGCCTGGAGCAGGACTGTGAGCTCCTACGAGCAGTACTTC; cdr3_aa: CAWSRTVSSYEQYF
clone_size: NA; d_call: NA; j_call: TRBJ1-5; v_call: TRBV28; cdr3_nt: TGTGCCAGCAGTTTGATGGGGGCGGGGGGCAATCAGCCCCAGCATTTT; cdr3_aa: CASSLMGAGGNQPQHF
clone_size: NA; d_call: NA; j_call: TRBJ2-2; v_call: TRBV27; cdr3_nt: TGTGCCAGCCGTCCGGGAAGAGCTAACACCGGGGAGCTGTTTTTT; cdr3_aa: CASRPGRANTGELFF
clone_size: few; d_call: TRBD2; j_call: TRBJ2-1; v_call: TRBV7-3; cdr3_nt: TGTGCCAGCAGCGACGGACTAGGGCATGAGCAGTTCTTC; cdr3_aa: CASSDGLGHEQFF
clone_size: NA; d_call: TRBD1; j_call: TRBJ1-5; v_call: TRBV25-1; cdr3_nt: TGTGCCAGCAGTGAGGGTGGGCGACAGGGGGGAGATCAGCCCCAGCATTTT; cdr3_aa: CASSEGGRQGGDQPQHF
clone_size: NA; d_call: TRBD2; j_call: TRBJ2-7; v_call: TRBV2; cdr3_nt: TGTGCCAGCAGCAAAACTAGCGGGAGGCCCAATGAGCAGTACTTC; cdr3_aa: CASSKTSGRPNEQYF
clone_size: NA; d_call: TRBD2; j_call: TRBJ2-7; v_call: TRBV6-1; cdr3_nt: TGTGCCAGCAGTGAGAGTCTAGCGGGAACCTACGAGCAGTACTTC; cdr3_aa: CASSESLAGTYEQYF
clone_size: NA; d_call: TRBD2; j_call: TRBJ2-1; v_call: TRBV29-1; cdr3_nt: TGCAGCGAGACTAGACTAGCGGGGGTCGAGAATGAGCAGTTCTTC; cdr3_aa: CSETRLAGVENEQFF
clone_size: NA; d_call: TRBD2; j_call: TRBJ2-1; v_call: TRBV13; cdr3_nt: TGTGCCAGCAGCTTAAAATCGGGGGGGATCAATGAGCAGTTCTTC; cdr3_aa: CASSLKSGGINEQFF
clone_size: NA; d_call: NA; j_call: TRBJ1-3; v_call: TRBV28; cdr3_nt: TGTGCCAGCAGGGGCAGAAGGATCTCTGGAAACACCATATATTTT; cdr3_aa: CASRGRRISGNTIYF
clone_size: NA; d_call: NA; j_call: TRBJ2-3; v_call: TRBV4-1; cdr3_nt: TGCGCCAGCAGCCAAGGTTTCAGGGGATACACAGATACGCAGTATTTT; cdr3_aa: CASSQGFRGYTDTQYF
clone_size: NA; d_call: NA; j_call: TRBJ2-1; v_call: TRBV7-2; cdr3_nt: TGTGCCAGCAGCTTACGGCCAGCGTCCTACAATGAGCAGTTCTTC; cdr3_aa: CASSLRPASYNEQFF
clone_size: NA; d_call: TRBD1; j_call: TRBJ1-1; v_call: TRBV9; cdr3_nt: TGTGCCAGCAGCGGCAGACAGGGACGCACTGAAGCTTTCTTT; cdr3_aa: CASSGRQGRTEAFF
clone_size: NA; d_call: TRBD2; j_call: TRBJ2-7; v_call: TRBV9; cdr3_nt: TGTGCCAGCAGCCCAGGAGGACTAGCGGGAGACGAGCAGTACTTC; cdr3_aa: CASSPGGLAGDEQYF
clone_size: NA; d_call: TRBD1; j_call: TRBJ2-7; v_call: TRBV7-6; cdr3_nt: TGTGCCAGCAGCCGACACCGGGACAGGGGGCCTACCTACGAGCAGTACTTC; cdr3_aa: CASSRHRDRGPTYEQYF
clone_size: NA; d_call: NA; j_call: TRBJ1-4; v_call: TRBV19; cdr3_nt: TGTGCCAGCACAAGGGGGTACGGCTCTAATGAAAAACTGTTTTTT; cdr3_aa: CASTRGYGSNEKLFF
clone_size: NA; d_call: NA; j_call: TRBJ2-3; v_call: TRBV19; cdr3_nt: TGTGCCAGTAGTATTCCCGGGAAGAGGTTACCTAGCACAGATACGCAGTATTTT; cdr3_aa: CASSIPGKRLPSTDTQYF
clone_size: NA; d_call: TRBD1; j_call: TRBJ1-1; v_call: TRBV11-2; cdr3_nt: TGTGCCAGCAGCCCCGGACAGGGATTAGACACTGAAGCTTTCTTT; cdr3_aa: CASSPGQGLDTEAFF
clone_size: NA; d_call: TRBD2; j_call: TRBJ2-7; v_call: TRBV5-1; cdr3_nt: TGCGCCAGCAGCGTGGTCGCGGGGGGGAGCTCCTACGAGCAGTACTTC; cdr3_aa: CASSVVAGGSSYEQYF
clone_size: NA; d_call: NA; j_call: TRBJ1-5; v_call: TRBV18; cdr3_nt: TGTGCCAGCTCACTCGGGAGGGGGAGCAGCAATCAGCCCCAGCATTTT; cdr3_aa: CASSLGRGSSNQPQHF
clone_size: NA; d_call: NA; j_call: TRBJ1-1; v_call: TRBV27; cdr3_nt: TGTGCCAGCAGTCCCTCTTTGAGCACTGAAGCTTTCTTT; cdr3_aa: CASSPSLSTEAFF
clone_size: NA; d_call: TRBD1; j_call: TRBJ2-2; v_call: TRBV7-2; cdr3_nt: TGTGCCAGCAGCTTCCGGGACAGGGGGCTTAACGGGGAGCTGTTTTTT; cdr3_aa: CASSFRDRGLNGELFF
clone_size: NA; d_call: TRBD1; j_call: TRBJ2-7; v_call: TRBV5-1; cdr3_nt: TGCGCCAGCAGCTTTGTTGCCGGGACAGCTACCTACGAGCAGTACTTC; cdr3_aa: CASSFVAGTATYEQYF
clone_size: NA; d_call: TRBD2; j_call: TRBJ2-2; v_call: TRBV7-9; cdr3_nt: TGTGCCAGCCGTGAGAGCGGGAAGAACACCGGGGAGCTGTTTTTT; cdr3_aa: CASRESGKNTGELFF
clone_size: NA; d_call: NA; j_call: TRBJ1-5; v_call: TRBV30; cdr3_nt: TGTGCCTGGAGCCAGGGTTATCAGCCCCAGCATTTT; cdr3_aa: CAWSQGYQPQHF
clone_size: NA; d_call: TRBD2; j_call: TRBJ2-5; v_call: TRBV9; cdr3_nt: TGTGCCAGCAGCCCGACGACGGGGGGGACACAAGAGACCCAGTACTTC; cdr3_aa: CASSPTTGGTQETQYF
clone_size: NA; d_call: TRBD2; j_call: TRBJ2-6; v_call: TRBV19; cdr3_nt: TGTGCCAGTAGGCCGGGACTACCACTCGGGGCCAACGTCCTGACTTTC; cdr3_aa: CASRPGLPLGANVLTF
clone_size: NA; d_call: TRBD2; j_call: TRBJ2-1; v_call: TRBV19; cdr3_nt: TGTGCCAGTAAACAGCGGGAGGGCCAAGTGGAGCAGTTCTTC; cdr3_aa: CASKQREGQVEQFF
clone_size: NA; d_call: TRBD2; j_call: TRBJ2-1; v_call: TRBV4-2; cdr3_nt: TGTGCCAGCAGCCAAGATTCCGGGGAGGGGTACAATGAGCAGTTCTTC; cdr3_aa: CASSQDSGEGYNEQFF
clone_size: once; d_call: NA; j_call: TRBJ1-5; v_call: TRBV5-1; cdr3_nt: TGCGCCAGCAGCTTGGTGGGGGGGCAGCCCCAGCATTTT; cdr3_aa: CASSLVGGQPQHF
clone_size: NA; d_call: NA; j_call: TRBJ2-3; v_call: TRBV6-5; cdr3_nt: TGTGCCAGCAGTTCCCCCCGGGGAGGCACAGATACGCAGTATTTT; cdr3_aa: CASSSPRGGTDTQYF
clone_size: NA; d_call: TRBD2; j_call: TRBJ2-1; v_call: TRBV2; cdr3_nt: TGTGCCAGCAAGGGGACTAGCGGGACGGATGAGCAGTTCTTC; cdr3_aa: CASKGTSGTDEQFF
clone_size: NA; d_call: TRBD1; j_call: TRBJ2-7; v_call: TRBV18; cdr3_nt: TGTGCCAGCTCGGAGACAGGGACCTACGAGCAGTACTTC; cdr3_aa: CASSETGTYEQYF
clone_size: NA; d_call: TRBD2; j_call: TRBJ2-5; v_call: TRBV14; cdr3_nt: TGTGCCAGCAGCCAAAGAGCCGGGACTAGCGGGAGCGAGACCCAGTACTTC; cdr3_aa: CASSQRAGTSGSETQYF
clone_size: NA; d_call: NA; j_call: TRBJ2-5; v_call: TRBV30; cdr3_nt: TGTGCCTGGAGTGTAAACGGAGAGACCCAGTACTTC; cdr3_aa: CAWSVNGETQYF
clone_size: medium-sized; d_call: NA; j_call: TRBJ2-3; v_call: TRBV10-1; cdr3_nt: TGCGCCAGCAGTGATTCGGGGACAGATACGCAGTATTTT; cdr3_aa: CASSDSGTDTQYF
clone_size: NA; d_call: TRBD2; j_call: TRBJ2-3; v_call: TRBV30; cdr3_nt: TGTGCCTGGAAAGGGACTAGCGGGAGAGGATTAGATACGCAGTATTTT; cdr3_aa: CAWKGTSGRGLDTQYF
clone_size: NA; d_call: NA; j_call: TRBJ1-3; v_call: TRBV6-5; cdr3_nt: TGTGCCAGCAGACCCGACAGATACTCTGGAAACACCATATATTTT; cdr3_aa: CASRPDRYSGNTIYF
clone_size: NA; d_call: TRBD2; j_call: TRBJ2-6; v_call: TRBV28; cdr3_nt: TGTGCCAGCAGTGGGGGAGCGGGAGTTGGGGCCAACGTCCTGACTTTC; cdr3_aa: CASSGGAGVGANVLTF
clone_size: NA; d_call: NA; j_call: TRBJ1-5; v_call: TRBV7-9; cdr3_nt: TGTGCCAGCAGCAAAACAGGTGGTCAGCCCCAGCATTTT; cdr3_aa: CASSKTGGQPQHF
clone_size: NA; d_call: NA; j_call: TRBJ1-5; v_call: TRBV19; cdr3_nt: TGTGCCAGTAGTAAAAGGGAAGGGGGCAATCAGCCCCAGCATTTT; cdr3_aa: CASSKREGGNQPQHF
clone_size: NA; d_call: NA; j_call: TRBJ2-1; v_call: TRBV6-1; cdr3_nt: TGTGCCAGCAGTGAAGGTGAGGATCCCTACAATGAGCAGTTCTTC; cdr3_aa: CASSEGEDPYNEQFF